Below are 13 T cell receptor beta chains sequenced from a single sample in a study of OX40 agonist ivuxolimab in advanced cancers. Sequencing used immunoSEQ multiplex PCR; TCRdb keeps in-frame clones, though not all of them. The sample has 70,000 to 80,000 clones; over 90% are singletons. The sequencing used CD4+ or CD8+ T cells sorted from blood, collected in a trial of the OX40 agonist ivuxolimab. The receptors derive from an adult with an advanced solid tumor such as melanoma, head and neck, liver or kidney cancer.

This chain joins TRBV27 and TRBJ1-2; D may be TRBD1 (5 bases). From germline, CDR1 is MNHEY and CDR2 SMNVEV (reference sequence). The length of the CDR3 is 18 residues. Trimming left V 2 bases short and J 7 bases short, with 26 bases between. The CDR3 spells CASSLISGRRIGVFGYTF. In DNA form, the CDR3 reads TGTGCCAGCAGTTTAATTTCGGGGCGTCGGATCGGTGTCTTTGGCTACACCTTC.

The chain uses TRBV13 and TRBJ2-7; 8 nucleotides agree with TRBD1. Losses at the gene ends were 1 base for V and 4 bases for J; bases not matched to a gene: 3. The germline CDR1 and CDR2 sequences are PRHDT and FYEKMQ (reference sequence). CDR3 length equals 14 residues. The CDR3 coding sequence is TGTGCCAGCAGCTTAGAGGACAGGGTATACGAGCAGTACTTC. As protein: CASSLEDRVYEQYF.

Concerning this clone itself: One end of the junction does not line up with germline, which may come from a read error. The chain links TRBV5-6 to TRBJ2-1, with D tentatively TRBD1 or TRBD2 (5 bases each). The CDR3 has 12 residues. Per the germline V gene, CDR1 is SGHDT and CDR2 is YYEEEE. CDR3 bases: TGTGCCAGCAGCCCCCTGACTGGGGCGGAGGTCTTC. Amino acid sequence: CASSPLTGAEVF.

As concerns this clone: The sample has other DNA sequences that encode this CDR3 too. This chain links TRBV5-1 with TRBJ2-3; the D is unclear. The CDR3 length is 16 residues. Between the trimmed V and J ends, which lost 0 bases and 0 bases, there was a span of 11 bases. The germline CDR1 and CDR2 sequences are SGHRS and YFSETQ. CDR3 protein: CASSLGVLGSTDTQYF. In nucleotides, the CDR3 is TGCGCCAGCAGCTTGGGGGTGTTGGGAAGCACAGATACGCAGTATTTT.

The chain couples TRBV4-3 to TRBJ2-3; 7 bases are shared with TRBD1. V shed 3 bases and J 2 bases; nucleotides not matched to a gene: 8. In germline, CDR1 is LGHNA, CDR2 YSLEER. The CDR3 runs 16 residues. The CDR3 here is CASSQHPTGITDTQYF. The DNA of the CDR3 is TGCGCCAGCAGCCAGCACCCGACAGGGATCACAGATACGCAGTATTTT.

The rearrangement uses TRBV19 and TRBJ2-5, with 12 bases matching TRBD2. Germline V gives CDR1 LNHDA, CDR2 SQIVND (reference sequence). J lost 4 bases, V lost 5 bases, and 8 bases had no gene match. This CDR3 has 16 residues. DNA for the CDR3: TGTGCCAGTAGTGGCCGACTAGCGGGGGTGCGAGAGACCCAGTACTTC. This translates into CASSGRLAGVRETQYF.

The count of this clone is one. CDR3 loop: CASSFLAHYEQYF. The CDR3 DNA follows: TGTGCCAGCAGTTTCCTAGCGCACTACGAGCAGTACTTC. The chain combines TRBV27 with TRBJ2-7; TRBD2 might be the D (6 bases). Germline-derived CDR1 and CDR2 are MNHEY and SMNVEV (reference sequence). V lost 3 bases to trimming and J lost 3 bases, with 9 bases between them. The CDR3 runs to 13 residues.

The chain combines TRBV29-1 with TRBJ1-2, with TRBD1 identical over 7 bases. Germline V lookup: CDR1 SQVTM, CDR2 ANQGSEA. This CDR3 contains 13 residues. Trimming at V came to 2 bases and at J to 3 bases, leaving 3 bases not matched to a gene. CDR3 region: CSVELTGDYGYTF. The CDR3, as DNA: TGCAGCGTTGAACTTACAGGGGACTATGGCTACACCTTC.

CDR3 in amino acids: CASSFSGSGANVLTF. CDR3 DNA sequence: TGTGCCAGCAGCTTCTCTGGCTCTGGGGCCAACGTCCTGACTTTC. The gene calls are TRBV7-9 and TRBJ2-6; D remains unclear. V lost 3 bases to trimming and J lost 0 bases, with 6 bases between them. The CDR3 length is 15 residues. Germline assignment: CDR1 SEHNR and CDR2 FQNEAQ (reference sequence).

J is TRBJ2-1 and V is TRBV6-1; 11 nucleotides match TRBD2. CDR3 length: 16 amino acids. The junction had 9 bases not matched to a gene; V was cut back by 4 bases and J by 7 bases. CDR1 is MNHNS and CDR2 is SASEGT in the germline V gene. The CDR3, as DNA: TGTGCCAGCAGTGGGAGTAGCGGGAGGGTGGGGAATGAGCAGTTCTTC. Translated, it gives CASSGSSGRVGNEQFF.

The chain recombines TRBV19 with TRBJ1-1, with 9 nucleotides matching TRBD1. This CDR3 has 16 residues. Germline assignment: CDR1 LNHDA and CDR2 SQIVND (reference sequence). V gave up 4 bases and J gave up 5 bases; unmatched junction bases: 11. The CDR3 region has the DNA TGTGCCAGTAGTAGTATCCCCGGGACAGGGTGGACTGAAGCTTTCTTT. As protein: CASSSIPGTGWTEAFF.

V and J are TRBV15 and TRBJ2-1; tentatively, D is TRBD1 or TRBD2 (5 bases each). The CDR3 is 15 amino acids. Germline V gives CDR1 LNHNV, CDR2 YYDKDF (reference sequence). V lost 1 base to trimming and J lost 1 base, with 8 bases between them. CDR3 sequence (DNA): TGTGCCACCAGCAGAGTTGAGGGGTCCTACAATGAGCAGTTCTTC. Amino acids: CATSRVEGSYNEQFF.

The chain links TRBV27 to TRBJ2-7, with 10 bases matching TRBD1. V gave up 3 bases and J gave up 6 bases; unmatched junction bases: 2. The CDR3 spans 13 residues. Looked up from germline, CDR1 is MNHEY and CDR2 is SMNVEV (reference sequence). In DNA form, the CDR3 reads TGTGCCAGCAGTTTGGGACAGGGGCTCGAGCAGTACTTC. It codes for CASSLGQGLEQYF.